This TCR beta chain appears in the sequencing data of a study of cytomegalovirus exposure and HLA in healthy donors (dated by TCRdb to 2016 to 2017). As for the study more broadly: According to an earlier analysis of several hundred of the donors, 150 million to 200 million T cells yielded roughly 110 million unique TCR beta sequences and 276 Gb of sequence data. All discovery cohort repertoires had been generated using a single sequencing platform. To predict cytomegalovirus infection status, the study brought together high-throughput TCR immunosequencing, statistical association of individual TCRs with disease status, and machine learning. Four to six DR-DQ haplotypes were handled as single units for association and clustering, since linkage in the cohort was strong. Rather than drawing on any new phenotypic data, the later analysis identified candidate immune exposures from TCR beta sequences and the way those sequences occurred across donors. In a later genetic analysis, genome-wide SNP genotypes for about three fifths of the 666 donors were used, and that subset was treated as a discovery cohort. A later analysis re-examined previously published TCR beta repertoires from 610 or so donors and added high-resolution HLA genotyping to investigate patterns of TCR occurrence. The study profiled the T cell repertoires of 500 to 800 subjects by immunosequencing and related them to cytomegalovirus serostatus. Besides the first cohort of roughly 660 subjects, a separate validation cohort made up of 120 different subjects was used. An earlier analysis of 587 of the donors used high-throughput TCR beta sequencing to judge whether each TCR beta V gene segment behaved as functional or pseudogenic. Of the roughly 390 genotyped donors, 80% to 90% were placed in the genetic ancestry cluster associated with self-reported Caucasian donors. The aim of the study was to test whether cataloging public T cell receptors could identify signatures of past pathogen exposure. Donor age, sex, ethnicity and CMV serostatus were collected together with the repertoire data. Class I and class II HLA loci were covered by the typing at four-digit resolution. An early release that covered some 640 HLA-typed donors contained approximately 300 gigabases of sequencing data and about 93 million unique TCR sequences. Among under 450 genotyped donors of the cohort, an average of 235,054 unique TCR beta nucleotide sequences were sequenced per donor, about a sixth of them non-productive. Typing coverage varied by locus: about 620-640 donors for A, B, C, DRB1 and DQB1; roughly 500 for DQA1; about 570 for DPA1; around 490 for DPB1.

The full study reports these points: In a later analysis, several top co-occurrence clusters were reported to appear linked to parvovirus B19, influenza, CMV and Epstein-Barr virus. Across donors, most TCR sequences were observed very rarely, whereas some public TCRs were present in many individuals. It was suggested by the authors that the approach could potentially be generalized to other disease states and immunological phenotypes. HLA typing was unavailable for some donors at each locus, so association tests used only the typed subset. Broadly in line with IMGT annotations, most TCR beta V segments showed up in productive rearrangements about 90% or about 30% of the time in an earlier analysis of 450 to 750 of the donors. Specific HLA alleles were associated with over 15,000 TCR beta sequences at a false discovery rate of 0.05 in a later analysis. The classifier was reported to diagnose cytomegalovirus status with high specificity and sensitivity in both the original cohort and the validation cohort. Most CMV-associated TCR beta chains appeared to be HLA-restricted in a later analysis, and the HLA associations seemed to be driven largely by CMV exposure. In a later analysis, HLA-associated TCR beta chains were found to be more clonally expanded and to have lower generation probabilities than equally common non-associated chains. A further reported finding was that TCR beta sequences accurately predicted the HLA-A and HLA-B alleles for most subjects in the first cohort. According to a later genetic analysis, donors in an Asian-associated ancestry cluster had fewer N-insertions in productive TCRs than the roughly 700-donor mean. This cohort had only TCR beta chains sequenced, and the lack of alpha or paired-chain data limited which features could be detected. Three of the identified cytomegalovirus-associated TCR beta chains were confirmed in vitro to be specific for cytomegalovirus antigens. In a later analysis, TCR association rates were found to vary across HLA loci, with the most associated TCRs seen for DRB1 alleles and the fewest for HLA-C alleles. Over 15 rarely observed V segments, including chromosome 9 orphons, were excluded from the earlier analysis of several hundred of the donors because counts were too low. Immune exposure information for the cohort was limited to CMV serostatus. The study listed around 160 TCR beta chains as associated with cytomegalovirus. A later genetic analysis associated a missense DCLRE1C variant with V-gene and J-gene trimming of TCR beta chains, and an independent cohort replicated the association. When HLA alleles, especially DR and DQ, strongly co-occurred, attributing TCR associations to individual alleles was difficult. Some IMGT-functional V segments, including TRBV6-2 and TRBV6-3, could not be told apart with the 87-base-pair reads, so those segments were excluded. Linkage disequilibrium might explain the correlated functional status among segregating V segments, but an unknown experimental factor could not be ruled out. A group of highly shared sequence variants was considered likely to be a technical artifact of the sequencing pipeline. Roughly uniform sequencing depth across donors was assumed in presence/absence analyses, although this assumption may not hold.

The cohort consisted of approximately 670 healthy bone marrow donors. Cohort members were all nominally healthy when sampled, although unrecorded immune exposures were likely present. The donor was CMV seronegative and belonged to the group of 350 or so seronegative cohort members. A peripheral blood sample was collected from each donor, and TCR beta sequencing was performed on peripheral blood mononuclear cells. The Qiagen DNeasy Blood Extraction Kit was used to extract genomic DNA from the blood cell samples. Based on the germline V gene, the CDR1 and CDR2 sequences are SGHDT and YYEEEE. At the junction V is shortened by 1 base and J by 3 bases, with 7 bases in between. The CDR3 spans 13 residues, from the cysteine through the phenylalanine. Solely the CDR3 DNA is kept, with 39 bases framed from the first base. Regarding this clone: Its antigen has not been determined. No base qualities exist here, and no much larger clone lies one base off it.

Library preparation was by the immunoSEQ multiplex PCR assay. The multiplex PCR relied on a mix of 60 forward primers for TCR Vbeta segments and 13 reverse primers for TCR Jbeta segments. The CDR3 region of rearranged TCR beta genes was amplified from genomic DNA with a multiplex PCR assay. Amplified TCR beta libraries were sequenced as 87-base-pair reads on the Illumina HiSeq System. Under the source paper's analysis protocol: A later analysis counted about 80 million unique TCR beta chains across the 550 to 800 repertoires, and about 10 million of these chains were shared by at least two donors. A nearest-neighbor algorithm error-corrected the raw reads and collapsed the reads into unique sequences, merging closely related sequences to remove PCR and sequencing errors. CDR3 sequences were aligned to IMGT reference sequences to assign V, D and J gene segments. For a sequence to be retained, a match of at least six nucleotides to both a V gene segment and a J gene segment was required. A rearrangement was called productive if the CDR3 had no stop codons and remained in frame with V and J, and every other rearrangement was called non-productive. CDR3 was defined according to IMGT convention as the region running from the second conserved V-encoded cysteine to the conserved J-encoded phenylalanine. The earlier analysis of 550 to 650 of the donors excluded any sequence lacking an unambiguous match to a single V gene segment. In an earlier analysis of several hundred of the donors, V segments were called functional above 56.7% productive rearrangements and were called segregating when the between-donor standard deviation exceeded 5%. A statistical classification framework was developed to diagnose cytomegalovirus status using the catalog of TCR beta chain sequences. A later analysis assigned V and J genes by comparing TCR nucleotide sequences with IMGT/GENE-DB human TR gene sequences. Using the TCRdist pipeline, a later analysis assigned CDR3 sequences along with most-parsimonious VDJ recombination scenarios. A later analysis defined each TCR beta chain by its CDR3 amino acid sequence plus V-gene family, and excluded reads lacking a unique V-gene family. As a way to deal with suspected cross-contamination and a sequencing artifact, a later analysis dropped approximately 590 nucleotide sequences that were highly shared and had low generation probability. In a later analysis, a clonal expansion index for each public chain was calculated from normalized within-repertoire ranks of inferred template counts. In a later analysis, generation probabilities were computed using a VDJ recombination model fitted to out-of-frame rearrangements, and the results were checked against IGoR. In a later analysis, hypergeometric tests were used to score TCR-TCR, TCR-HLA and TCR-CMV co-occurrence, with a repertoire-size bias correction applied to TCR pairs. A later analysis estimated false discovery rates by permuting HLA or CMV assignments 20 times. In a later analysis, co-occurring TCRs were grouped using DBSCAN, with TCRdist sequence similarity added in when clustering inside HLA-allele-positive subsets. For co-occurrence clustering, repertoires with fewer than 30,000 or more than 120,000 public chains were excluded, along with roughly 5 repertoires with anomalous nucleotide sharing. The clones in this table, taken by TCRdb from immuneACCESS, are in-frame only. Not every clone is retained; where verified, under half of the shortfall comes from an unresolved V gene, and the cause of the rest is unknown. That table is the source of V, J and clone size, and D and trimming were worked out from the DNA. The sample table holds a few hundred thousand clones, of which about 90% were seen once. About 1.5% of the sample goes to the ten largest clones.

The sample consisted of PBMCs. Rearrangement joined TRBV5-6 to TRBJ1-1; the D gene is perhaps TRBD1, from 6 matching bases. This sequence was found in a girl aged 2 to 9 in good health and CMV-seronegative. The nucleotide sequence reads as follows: TGTGCCAGCAGCTTGCCAGGGGACACTGAAGCTTTCTTT. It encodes CASSLPGDTEAFF.